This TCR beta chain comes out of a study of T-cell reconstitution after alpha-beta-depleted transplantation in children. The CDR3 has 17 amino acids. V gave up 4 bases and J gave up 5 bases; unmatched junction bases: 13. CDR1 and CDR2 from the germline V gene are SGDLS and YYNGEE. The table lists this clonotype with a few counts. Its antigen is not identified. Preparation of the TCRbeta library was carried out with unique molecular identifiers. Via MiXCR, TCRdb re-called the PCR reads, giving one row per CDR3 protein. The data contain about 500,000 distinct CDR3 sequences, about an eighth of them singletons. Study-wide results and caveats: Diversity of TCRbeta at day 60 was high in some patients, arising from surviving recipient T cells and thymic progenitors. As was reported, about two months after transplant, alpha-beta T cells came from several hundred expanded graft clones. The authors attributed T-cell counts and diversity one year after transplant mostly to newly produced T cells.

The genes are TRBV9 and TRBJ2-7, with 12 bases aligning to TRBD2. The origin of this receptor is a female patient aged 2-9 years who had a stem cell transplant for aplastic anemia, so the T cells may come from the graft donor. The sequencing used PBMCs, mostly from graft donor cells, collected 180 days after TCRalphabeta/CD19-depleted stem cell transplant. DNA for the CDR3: TGTGCCAGCAGCCCTAGGGCTAGCGGGAGGGCCTACAACGAGCAGTACTTC. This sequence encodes CASSPRASGRAYNEQYF. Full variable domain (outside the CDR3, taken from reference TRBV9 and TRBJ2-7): DSGVTQTPKHLITATGQRVTLRCSPRSGDLSVYWYQQSLDQGLQFLIQYYNGEERAKGNILERFSAQQFPDLHSELNLSSLELGDSALYFCASSPRASGRAYNEQYFGPGTRLTVT.